These 15 T cell receptor beta chains came from one sample sequenced in a study of T cell responses to AZD1222 COVID-19 vaccine. Only in-frame clones appear in the TCRdb table, and some are missing; sequencing was by immunoSEQ multiplex PCR. This table holds 180,000 or so clones, 80% to 95% found once. This material consisted of peripheral blood, taken 28 days after the second AZD1222 dose. The receptors shown here come from an adult who received the AZD1222 COVID-19 vaccine.

The chain uses TRBV28 and TRBJ1-1, with a tentative D call TRBD1 (5 bases). V dropped 5 bases and J dropped 5 bases, with 21 bases sitting between them. Germline V gene data show CDR1 as MDHEN and CDR2 as SYDVKM. The CDR3 length is 16 residues. The CDR3 is CASSPPPGVGETEAFF. The CDR3 DNA reads as TGTGCCAGCAGTCCCCCCCCGGGGGTGGGGGAAACTGAAGCTTTCTTT.

The chain joins TRBV4-2 to TRBJ1-5; a possible D gene is TRBD1 (6 bases). Trimming left V 1 base short and J 0 bases short, with 16 bases between. This CDR3 is built from 18 residues. Germline V lookup: CDR1 LGHNA, CDR2 YNFKEQ. The CDR3 protein is CASSQGGAEKYSNQPQHF. In nucleotides, the CDR3 is TGTGCCAGCAGCCAAGGGGGGGCGGAAAAATATAGCAATCAGCCCCAGCATTTT.

This chain links TRBV2 with TRBJ2-7; D is undetermined. The CDR3 covers 12 residues. V was clipped by 5 bases and J by 4 bases, with 9 bases between them. Germline lookup yields CDR1 SNHLY and CDR2 FYNNEI. DNA for the CDR3: TGTGCCAGCAGTCAGATGGGGTACGAGCAGTACTTC. This sequence encodes CASSQMGYEQYF.

In the case of this clone: The sample contains more than one DNA sequence encoding this CDR3. The rearrangement joins TRBV2 to TRBJ2-7; no reliable D call. The CDR3 sequence is 12 residues long. Germline CDR1 is SNHLY and CDR2 is FYNNEI. The V end was cut by 2 bases, the J end by 4 bases, with 6 bases between. CDR3 loop: CASSEKGYEQYF. In DNA, the CDR3 is TGTGCCAGCAGTGAAAAGGGATACGAGCAGTACTTC.

The V gene is TRBV7-8, the J gene TRBJ1-5, with D perhaps TRBD1 (6 bases). CDR1 is SGHVS, CDR2 FQNEAQ, per germline. This CDR3 is built from 15 residues. With 5 bases removed from V and 0 bases from J, the gap between germline ends came to 11 bases. The CDR3 region is CASSRTAYSNQPQHF. DNA for the CDR3: TGTGCCAGCAGCAGGACAGCTTATAGCAATCAGCCCCAGCATTTT. Full variable domain (missing parts from reference TRBV7-8 and TRBJ1-5): GAGVSQSPRYKVAKRGQDVALRCDPISGHVSLFWYQQALGQGPEFLTYFQNEAQLDKSGLPSDRFFAERPEGSVSTLKIQRTQQEDSAVYLCASSRTAYSNQPQHFGDGTRLSIL.

DNA of the CDR3: TGTGCCAGTAGTCTACTAGCGGGGGGGGACAATGAGCAGTTCTTC. Encoded protein: CASSLLAGGDNEQFF. This chain links TRBV19 with TRBJ2-1; the match to TRBD2 covers 13 bases. The CDR3 consists of 15 residues. V dropped 5 bases and J dropped 5; count of bases not matched to a gene: 3. Germline CDR1 is LNHDA and CDR2 is SQIVND (reference sequence).

The V gene is TRBV19, the J gene TRBJ2-5; D is perhaps TRBD1 or TRBD2 (6 bases each). V dropped 8 bases and J dropped 5 bases, with 21 bases sitting between them. The CDR3 totals 15 residues. Germline lookup yields CDR1 LNHDA and CDR2 SQIVND (reference sequence). In DNA, the CDR3 is TGTGCCAGTGGACATGGAGGGGGGCATCGGGAGACCCAGTACTTC. Encoded protein: CASGHGGGHRETQYF.

This clone came up once. The chain joins TRBV24-1 to TRBJ2-3, with 7 nucleotides matching TRBD1. The junction had 19 bases not matched to a gene; V was cut back by 4 bases and J by 4 bases. The CDR3 is 19 residues long. In germline, CDR1 is KGHDR, CDR2 SFDVKD. CDR3 nucleotide sequence: TGTGCCACCAGTGACCCCACCCCGAGGTCAGGGGGTCGGGCAGATACGCAGTATTTT. Its translation is CATSDPTPRSGGRADTQYF.

The chain couples TRBV3-1 (or the pseudogene TRBV3-2) to TRBJ2-7, with D possibly being TRBD1 or TRBD2 (5 bases each). Trimming left V 4 bases short and J 4 bases short, with 14 bases between. Germline assignment: CDR1 LGHDT and CDR2 YNNKEL (reference sequence). This CDR3 has 14 amino acids. CDR3 in amino acids: CASSPGPLAYEQYF. The CDR3 DNA is TGTGCCAGCAGCCCGGGACCCCTCGCGTACGAGCAGTACTTC.

The genes are TRBV9 and TRBJ1-1; a weak D match, TRBD1 (5 bases). The ends were cut back, 0 bases at V and 6 bases at J, with 24 bases in the middle. This CDR3 is 18 amino acids long. CDR1 SGDLS and CDR2 YYNGEE come from the germline V gene. CDR3 sequence reads: CASSVVSQGRGDLAEAFF. The CDR3 nucleotides read TGTGCCAGCAGCGTAGTCTCCCAGGGCCGTGGGGATCTGGCTGAAGCTTTCTTT.

The chain recombines TRBV6-2 or TRBV6-3 with TRBJ2-3; D possibly corresponds to TRBD1 (5 bases). The V and J ends lost 0 bases and 0 bases respectively, with 19 bases between them. CDR3 length: 19 residues. Germline values: CDR1 MNHEY, CDR2 SVGEGT. The CDR3 sequence is CASSYSSQGRVSSTDTQYF. DNA of the CDR3: TGTGCCAGCAGTTACTCGTCCCAGGGAAGGGTGTCTAGCACAGATACGCAGTATTTT.

V usage is TRBV6-5 and J usage is TRBJ2-5, with D possibly TRBD1 on 6 matching bases. The germline V gene has CDR1 MNHEY and CDR2 SVGAGI. Trimming took 6 bases from V and 3 from J, leaving 11 bases between them. CDR3 length equals 13 residues. DNA of the CDR3: TGTGCCAGCAGCCAACGGGACAAAGAGACCCAGTACTTC. Residues: CASSQRDKETQYF.

This chain links TRBV19 with TRBJ1-4, with D perhaps matching TRBD1 (5 bases). In germline, CDR1 is LNHDA, CDR2 SQIVND (reference sequence). The CDR3 consists of 14 residues. The ends were cut back, 7 bases at V and 3 bases at J, with 12 bases in the middle. For the CDR3, the DNA is TGTGCCAGTACCTCCCGGGACCCTAATGAAAAACTGTTTTTT. Amino acids: CASTSRDPNEKLFF.

The gene calls are TRBV7-3 and TRBJ2-4, with a tentative D call TRBD1 (5 bases). Looked up from germline, CDR1 is SGHTA and CDR2 is FQGTGA. Trimming took 3 bases from V and 9 from J, leaving 12 bases between them. This CDR3 comprises 13 residues. CDR3 region: CASSLGQTGIQYF. The DNA for the CDR3 is TGTGCCAGCAGCTTGGGGCAGACCGGCATTCAGTACTTC.

The rearrangement links TRBV5-1 to TRBJ2-7, with a possible D match to TRBD1 (6 bases). The V gene lost 4 bases and the J gene lost 1 base, with 15 bases spanning the gap. The V gene's germline CDR1 is SGHRS and CDR2 YFSETQ. The CDR3 is 15 residues long. The CDR3 spells CASSLPLTGSYEQYF. Here the CDR3 DNA reads TGCGCCAGCAGCCTCCCCCTGACAGGATCCTACGAGCAGTACTTC.